This T cell receptor beta chain was obtained from a study of early T cells in non-severe SARS-CoV-2 infection. Study context: Unpaired chains resulted from sequencing bulk RNA of unsorted whole blood. Study-level findings and limits: Anti-spike CD8 responses were favored in VDJdb matching, and private and CD4 specificities were missed.

As regards this clonotype: Its antigen is as yet unknown.

Unique molecular identifiers were affixed to single, distinct cDNA molecules. Using its own MiXCR run on the 5' RACE reads, TCRdb lists one record per CDR3 protein. The data hold more than 75,000 distinct CDR3 sequences, with 11% to 15% observed a single time. The V end lost 5 bases, the J end lost 7 bases, and 18 bases lay between the germline ends. CDR3 length: 16 residues. Germline CDR1 reads SGHAT; CDR2 reads FQNNGV. Sequenced material: whole blood. The source is an adult who was a healthcare worker with PCR-confirmed SARS-CoV-2 infection or an uninfected control (not recorded which). This chain connects TRBV11-2 to TRBJ1-6, with D possibly TRBD1 on 6 matching bases. CDR3 DNA sequence: TGTGCCAGCAGCACCCAGACAGGCGCCAAGAATTCACCCCTCCACTTT. Amino acids: CASSTQTGAKNSPLHF. Using reference TRBV11-2 and TRBJ1-6 for the parts outside the CDR3, the full variable domain is EAGVAQSPRYKIIEKRQSVAFWCNPISGHATLYWYQQILGQGPKLLIQFQNNGVVDDSQLPKDRFSAERLKGVDSTLKIQPAKLEDSAVYLCASSTQTGAKNSPLHFGNGTRLTVT.